This entry lists 6 T cell receptor beta chains sequenced from one sample in a study of T cells after yellow fever vaccination (dated by TCRdb to about 2019). The treatment or condition label of this sample denotes: live attenuated yellow fever vaccine strain. The library came from 5' RACE. This sample was sequenced with an Illumina NovaSeq 6000. Using fastp trimming at Q25 and MiXCR clonotype assembly, TCRdb reanalyzed the public sequencing data and kept in-frame beta chains. Every distinct CDR3 protein forms one entry, paired with its most common genes and DNA. The sample contains a few hundred thousand distinct CDR3 sequences, 3% to 4% of them found a single time. The top ten hold 2.5% to 3.5% of the sample. The sample here was CD4+ T cells sorted from PBMCs, taken 10 days after the yellow fever booster vaccination. The receptors originated from a man aged 18 to 30 who received the YFV17D yellow fever vaccine.

The table lists this clonotype with a few counts. This chain uses TRBV6-5 with TRBJ2-7; D is undetermined. The CDR3 spans 16 residues. The germline V gene has CDR1 MNHEY and CDR2 SVGAGI. V lost 0 bases and J 5 bases, leaving 17 bases between the germline ends. CDR3 nucleotides: TGTGCCAGCAGTTACTCCCGTGACCTAAACGTCAACGAGCAGTACTTC. Residues: CASSYSRDLNVNEQYF.

The sample holds a few counts of this clonotype. The chain joins TRBV30 to TRBJ2-7; no firm D call. This CDR3 spans 13 amino acids. Between the trimmed V and J ends, which lost 2 bases and 6 bases, there was a span of 14 bases. In germline, CDR1 is GTSNPN, CDR2 SVGIG (reference sequence). The CDR3 DNA is TGTGCCTGGAGTCCCGGGTACTCGGGCGAGCAGTACTTC. The encoded protein is CAWSPGYSGEQYF.

In its sample, this clonotype was seen many times. The V call is TRBV4-3, the J call TRBJ2-7; 8 bases map to TRBD1. V shed 4 bases and J 3 bases; nucleotides not matched to a gene: 11. Germline assignment: CDR1 LGHNA and CDR2 YSLEER. This CDR3 contains 16 residues. CDR3 sequence (DNA): TGCGCCAGCAGCCCGGAGCCCTCGGGGACAGGCTACGAGCAGTACTTC. Protein product: CASSPEPSGTGYEQYF.

In its sample, this clonotype was seen many times. J is TRBJ1-1 and V is TRBV5-1; 9 bases agree with TRBD1. Losses at the gene ends were 3 bases for V and 3 bases for J; bases not matched to a gene: 6. CDR1 and CDR2 (germline): SGHRS, YFSETQ. This CDR3 region has 15 residues. The CDR3 DNA reads TGCGCCAGCAGCTCGCACGACAGGGGGGACACTGAAGCTTTCTTT. This translates into CASSSHDRGDTEAFF.

There are a few counts of this clonotype. V usage is TRBV19 and J usage is TRBJ2-7; D is possibly TRBD1 or TRBD2 (5 bases each). With 3 bases removed from V and 3 bases from J, the gap between germline ends came to 15 bases. CDR3 length: 15 amino acids. Germline CDR1 reads LNHDA; CDR2 reads SQIVND (reference sequence). The CDR3 sequence is CASSISPGRYYEQYF. In DNA form, the CDR3 reads TGTGCCAGTAGTATTTCTCCAGGGAGATACTACGAGCAGTACTTC.

The chain has TRBV7-2 and TRBJ2-7, with D possibly TRBD2 on 5 matching bases. The V gene's germline CDR1 is SGHTA and CDR2 FQGNSA. The CDR3 contains 15 residues. V was shortened by 5 bases and J by 4 bases, with 18 bases between the two germline ends. In DNA form, the CDR3 reads TGTGCCAGCAGCACCCCGGGAATCGGTGGGTACGAGCAGTACTTC. It translates to CASSTPGIGGYEQYF.